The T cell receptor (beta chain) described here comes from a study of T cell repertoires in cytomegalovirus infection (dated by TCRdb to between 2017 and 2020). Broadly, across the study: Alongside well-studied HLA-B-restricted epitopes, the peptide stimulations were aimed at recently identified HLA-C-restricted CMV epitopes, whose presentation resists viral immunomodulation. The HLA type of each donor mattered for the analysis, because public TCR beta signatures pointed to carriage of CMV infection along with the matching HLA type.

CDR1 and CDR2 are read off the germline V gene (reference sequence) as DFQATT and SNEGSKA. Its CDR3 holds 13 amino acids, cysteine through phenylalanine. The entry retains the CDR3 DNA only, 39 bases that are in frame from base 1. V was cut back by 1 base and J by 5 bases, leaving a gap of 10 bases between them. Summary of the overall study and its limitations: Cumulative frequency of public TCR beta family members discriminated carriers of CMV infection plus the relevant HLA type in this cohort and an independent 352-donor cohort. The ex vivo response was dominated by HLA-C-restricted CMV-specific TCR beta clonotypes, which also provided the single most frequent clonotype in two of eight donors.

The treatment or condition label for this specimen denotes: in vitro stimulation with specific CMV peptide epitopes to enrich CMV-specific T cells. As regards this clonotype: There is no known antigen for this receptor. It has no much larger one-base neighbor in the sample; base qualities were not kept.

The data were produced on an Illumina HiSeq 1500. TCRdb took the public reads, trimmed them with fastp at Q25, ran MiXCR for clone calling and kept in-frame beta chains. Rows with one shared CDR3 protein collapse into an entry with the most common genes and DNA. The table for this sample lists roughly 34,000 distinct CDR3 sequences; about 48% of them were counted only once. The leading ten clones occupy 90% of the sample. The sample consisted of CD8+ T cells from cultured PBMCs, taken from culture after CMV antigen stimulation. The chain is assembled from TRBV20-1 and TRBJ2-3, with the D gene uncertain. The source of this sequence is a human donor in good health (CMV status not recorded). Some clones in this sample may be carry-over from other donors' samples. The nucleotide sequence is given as TGCAGTGCTAGAGGTCTAACGGGAGATACGCAGTATTTT. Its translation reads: CSARGLTGDTQYF.